This T cell receptor beta chain was retrieved from a study of blood T cell repertoires in COVID-19 (dated by TCRdb to 2020 to 2022). For the study in its entirety: Samples covering the acute and convalescent phases of COVID-19 were provided by collaborators in the United States, Italy and Spain. The prospective study material was composed of cDNA or gDNA derived from T cells, B-cell-depleted T cells, or PBMCs. Subjects who had been exposed to COVID-19, were actively infected with it, or had recovered from it provided the deeply sampled blood TCRbeta repertoires that made up the dataset. The repertoires were made available in a free public database intended to serve as a resource for research on the immune response to SARS-CoV-2. Samples came from the ongoing ImmuneRACE study (first 160 participants) plus 1,254 subjects from 6 global collaborators. A de-identified subject ID, COVID-19 status, age in years and sex were almost always included in the sample metadata. HLA class I and class II types, where available, came from metadata supplied by the sample provider rather than from assay-based typing.

The collaborating institutions used their own protocols to collect whole blood in K2EDTA tubes. For TCRbeta analysis, collaborators shipped samples as frozen whole blood, isolated PBMCs, or DNA extracted from either of those sample types. The CDR3 runs 15 amino acids, cysteine and phenylalanine included. Kept here is only the CDR3 DNA, which spans 45 bases and is read in frame from base 1. CDR1 SQVTM and CDR2 ANQGSEA were looked up in the germline V gene. Trimming leaves V shorter by 5 bases and J shorter by 0 bases, with the junction holding 8 bases beyond the gene matches. On this clone itself: The antigen it binds to is not known. Base qualities are not at hand, and no much larger clone is one base apart.

TCRbeta CDR3 regions were amplified from genomic DNA using the immunoSEQ Assay, a bias-controlled multiplex PCR. The original pipeline was this. The number of nucleated cells in each sample was estimated by amplification of reference gene primers within the assay. Sequence reads were collapsed and filtered to measure the absolute abundance of every unique TCRbeta CDR3 rearrangement. Productive Simpson clonality was computed per sample as the square root of Simpson's diversity index over productive rearrangements. As stored in TCRdb, this immuneACCESS dataset retains in-frame rearrangements with V and J assigned. A fraction of the clones does not appear; measured against another copy, unresolved V genes explain less than half of the discrepancy, and the remainder lacks a known reason. The V and J calls and the clone size are those of that table, but D and trimming were determined from the DNA. Within this sample are about 15,000 clones, with roughly 82% of them counted one time only. The top ten clones comprise around 26% of the sample.

The full study reports these points: The amount of clinical and demographic metadata varied by source and participant and was provided uncurated.

The sequence was obtained from a woman in her seventies with active COVID-19. The chain was built from TRBV29-1 and TRBJ2-3, and TRBD2 matches 7 of the central bases. The sequenced sample was peripheral blood. The CDR3 in this case is CSVRLAVDSTDTQYF. Read as DNA, the sequence is TGCAGCGTTCGGCTAGCGGTTGATAGCACAGATACGCAGTATTTT.